The clone carrying this TCR beta chain has more than one count but fewer than ten. The target antigen is unknown. The sample originates from a study of early T cells in non-severe SARS-CoV-2 infection. Study-level findings and limits: VDJdb-based matching was biased toward anti-spike CD8 responses and missed private and CD4 specificities.

Molecules of cDNA were individually given unique molecular identifiers that were attached to them. TCRdb re-called the 5' RACE reads with MiXCR, one entry per CDR3 protein. The sample includes around 81,000 distinct CDR3 sequences, around 15% of them seen just once. The CDR3 spans 15 residues. V lost 3 bases, J lost 0 bases, and 12 bases lay in between. CDR1 and CDR2 (germline): SGHDN, FVKESK. The sample was whole blood. This sequence joins TRBV14 and TRBJ2-7; weak D call: TRBD1 (5 bases). The sequence came from an adult who was a healthcare worker with PCR-confirmed SARS-CoV-2 infection or an uninfected control (not recorded which). The CDR3 nucleotides read TGTGCCAGCAGCCAGGTACAGGTGTCCTCCTACGAGCAGTACTTC. Translation: CASSQVQVSSYEQYF.